One and the same sample provided the 24 T cell receptor beta chains below, sequenced in a study of cytomegalovirus exposure and HLA in healthy donors. Use of 60 Vbeta and 13 Jbeta primers characterized the PCR. The assay was immunoSEQ multiplex PCR, and TCRdb's table has in-frame clones only and misses some. This table has roughly 63,000 clones, around 75% appearing once. Sequences were obtained from PBMCs. The receptors here all came from a woman between 35 and 50 years old in good health and CMV-seropositive.

The CDR3 coding sequence is TGCAGCGCATCCGGGTCTCCCCCCTACGAGCAGTACTTC. Protein: CSASGSPPYEQYF. The chain couples TRBV29-1 to TRBJ2-7; D is unclear. From germline, CDR1 is SQVTM and CDR2 ANQGSEA. CDR3 length: 13 residues. V lost 7 bases to trimming and J lost 2 bases, with 15 bases between them.

The chain carries TRBV6-5 and TRBJ1-3, with 7 bases matching TRBD1. Germline V gene lookup returns CDR1 MNHEY and CDR2 SVGAGI. V shed 5 bases, J shed 2 bases, and the junction held 3 bases outside the gene matches. This CDR3 region has 14 residues. The CDR3 DNA is TGTGCCAGCAGTGACCAGGGGGCTGGAAACACCATATATTTT. It translates to CASSDQGAGNTIYF.

CDR3 in amino acids: CASSQEVVAGGPSSYNEQFF. In DNA form, the CDR3 reads TGTGCCAGCAGCCAAGAGGTCGTAGCGGGGGGCCCGAGCTCCTACAATGAGCAGTTCTTC. The rearrangement links TRBV4-2 to TRBJ2-1; TRBD2 matches 10 bases. The V and J ends lost 0 bases and 0 bases, in that order; junction bases with no gene match: 11. This CDR3 has 20 amino acids. The V gene's germline CDR1 is LGHNA and CDR2 YNFKEQ.

The rearrangement joins TRBV27 to TRBJ2-3; D may be TRBD2 (5 bases). V was pared by 5 bases and J by 2 bases, with 14 bases between. This CDR3 contains 15 residues. CDR1 and CDR2 (germline): MNHEY, SMNVEV (reference sequence). CDR3 bases: TGTGCCAGCAGTGTCCTCGGGGTGGTCACAGATACGCAGTATTTT. Protein product: CASSVLGVVTDTQYF.

V and J are TRBV4-1 and TRBJ2-7; a weak D match, TRBD2 (5 bases). The length of the CDR3 is 15 residues. Trimming removed 3 bases from V and 2 bases from J, with 14 bases in between. Germline CDR1 reads MGHRA; CDR2 reads YSYEKL. CDR3 residues: CASSQEDYTTYEQYF. CDR3 coding DNA: TGCGCCAGCAGCCAGGAAGACTATACCACCTACGAGCAGTACTTC.

This chain connects TRBV5-6 to TRBJ2-7; D is perhaps TRBD2 (6 bases). The CDR3 is 12 amino acids. Germline lookup yields CDR1 SGHDT and CDR2 YYEEEE. The V end lost 4 bases, the J end lost 12 bases, and 17 bases lay between the germline ends. The CDR3 coding sequence is TGTGCCAGCAGCGCGGGGACCCTAGAGGCGTACTTC. Encoded protein: CASSAGTLEAYF.

The rearrangement joins TRBV6-5 to TRBJ2-7; TRBD1 matches at 11 bases. The trim removed 2 bases at V and 3 bases at J, leaving 6 bases unmatched. The CDR3 length is 16 residues. From germline, CDR1 is MNHEY and CDR2 SVGAGI. The CDR3 region has the DNA TGTGCCAGCAGTTACCTCCCGGGACAGGGGGGCTACGAGCAGTACTTC. Translated: CASSYLPGQGGYEQYF.

The chain couples TRBV7-3 to TRBJ2-1; 9 bases fit TRBD1. V trimming: 5 bases; J trimming: 7 bases; junction bases outside the gene matches: 15. CDR3 length: 17 residues. The germline V gene encodes CDR1 SGHTA and CDR2 FQGTGA. CDR3 coding DNA: TGTGCCAGCAGCCCGGTGGGACAGGGATTATCTCTGAATGAGCAGTTCTTC. It specifies CASSPVGQGLSLNEQFF.

The chain is built from TRBV30 and TRBJ1-1; no clear D gene. This CDR3 has 13 residues. CDR1 GTSNPN and CDR2 SVGIG come from the germline V gene (reference sequence). Trimming cost V 3 bases and J 4 bases, with 12 bases left between them. CDR3 in amino acids: CAWRPRGSTEAFF. The DNA for the CDR3 is TGTGCCTGGAGACCTCGAGGGAGCACTGAAGCTTTCTTT.

This chain links TRBV5-1 with TRBJ2-3, with D possibly matching TRBD1 (6 bases). The CDR3 spans 15 residues. The V gene's germline CDR1 is SGHRS and CDR2 YFSETQ. V lost 2 bases and J lost 8, with 18 bases in between. CDR3 amino acids: CASSFRQEKLITQYF. CDR3 DNA: TGCGCCAGCAGCTTCCGACAGGAAAAACTGATTACGCAGTATTTT.

J is TRBJ1-5 and V is TRBV12-5; 8 positions match TRBD1. Germline trimming cut 7 bases from V and 1 base from J; bases unmatched to any gene: 6. Per germline, CDR1 LGHNT and CDR2 FRNRAP. This CDR3 has 15 residues. This CDR3 is CASALTGGSNQPQHF. Written as DNA, the CDR3 is TGTGCTAGTGCCCTCACAGGGGGAAGCAATCAGCCCCAGCATTTT.

V usage is TRBV2 and J usage is TRBJ1-4, with D maybe TRBD1 (6 bases). V was clipped by 5 bases and J by 4 bases, with 11 bases between them. The CDR3 spans 14 residues. CDR1 is SNHLY and CDR2 is FYNNEI in the germline V gene. CDR3 region: CASSWDKDNEKLFF. The DNA for the CDR3 is TGTGCCAGCAGTTGGGACAAGGATAATGAAAAACTGTTTTTT.

The V gene is TRBV2, the J gene TRBJ1-2; the D is unclear. The V gene lost 2 bases and the J gene lost 7 bases, with 17 bases spanning the gap. This CDR3 contains 15 residues. Germline V gene data show CDR1 as SNHLY and CDR2 as FYNNEI. The CDR3 nucleotides read TGTGCCAGCAGTGAATTACCAGGAGCGGGAGGTGGCTACACCTTC. Translated: CASSELPGAGGGYTF. Combining the CDR3 with reference TRBV2 and TRBJ1-2 gives the whole variable domain EPEVTQTPSHQVTQMGQEVILRCVPISNHLYFYWYRQILGQKVEFLVSFYNNEISEKSEIFDDQFSVERPDGSNFTLKIRSTKLEDSAMYFCASSELPGAGGGYTFGSGTRLTVV.

The chain uses TRBV5-1 and TRBJ2-1, with D possibly TRBD1 on 7 matching bases. CDR3 length equals 13 residues. Trimming cost V 4 bases and J 7 bases, with 12 bases left between them. CDR1 SGHRS and CDR2 YFSETQ come from the germline V gene. In nucleotides, the CDR3 is TGCGCCAGCAGCGCGGGACAGATGAATGAGCAGTTCTTC. The encoded protein is CASSAGQMNEQFF.

The gene calls are TRBV5-1 and TRBJ1-3; 9 bases align to TRBD1. Germline assignment: CDR1 SGHRS and CDR2 YFSETQ. With V trimmed by 4 bases and J by 0 bases, 2 bases remained unmatched. CDR3 size: 15 residues. CDR3 in amino acids: CASSGQGTSGNTIYF. In DNA, the CDR3 is TGCGCCAGCAGCGGACAGGGGACCTCTGGAAACACCATATATTTT.

V is TRBV7-9 and J is TRBJ2-2, with 12 bases aligning to TRBD2. Germline V lookup: CDR1 SEHNR, CDR2 FQNEAQ (reference sequence). The CDR3 is 16 residues long. Unmatched junction bases numbered 7, after V lost 5 bases and J lost 6 bases. The CDR3 region has the DNA TGTGCCAGCAGCCGCACTAGCGGGGGGCCCTCCGGGGAGCTGTTTTTT. It yields the protein CASSRTSGGPSGELFF.

V gene TRBV11-2 combines with J gene TRBJ2-1; 8 bases map to TRBD2. The V segment lost 6 bases and the J segment 8 bases; nucleotides outside the gene matches: 15. The CDR3 consists of 16 residues. Looked up from germline, CDR1 is SGHAT and CDR2 is FQNNGV. This CDR3 is CASRVFGGALSDEQFF. CDR3 nucleotides: TGTGCCAGCAGGGTTTTCGGGGGGGCCTTGTCGGATGAGCAGTTCTTC. Supplemented by reference TRBV11-2 and TRBJ2-1, the full variable domain reads EAGVAQSPRYKIIEKRQSVAFWCNPISGHATLYWYQQILGQGPKLLIQFQNNGVVDDSQLPKDRFSAERLKGVDSTLKIQPAKLEDSAVYLCASRVFGGALSDEQFFGPGTRLTVL.

CDR3 coding DNA: TGTGCCAGCAGCCTCGAAAGCGGGGTTGGTGGCTACACCTTC. Translated, it gives CASSLESGVGGYTF. The chain combines TRBV27 with TRBJ1-2; no definite D call. The germline V and J ends were trimmed by 6 bases and 7 bases, with 18 bases remaining between them. The CDR3 contains 14 residues. Germline assignment: CDR1 MNHEY and CDR2 SMNVEV (reference sequence).

The genes are TRBV6-1 and TRBJ1-1, with D maybe TRBD1 (6 bases). V was cut by 6 bases and J by 11 bases, with 19 bases left in between. This CDR3 region has 13 residues. Per germline, CDR1 MNHNS and CDR2 SASEGT. CDR3 in DNA: TGTGCCAGCAGGGTACAGGGACAAGGCTCGGCTTTCTTT. Amino acid sequence: CASRVQGQGSAFF.

This clone was seen more than once but under ten times. The CDR3 nucleotides are TGTGCCAGCAGCGTAGAAGGCGGGGACCGTTCGTGGCAGTACTTC. Residues: CASSVEGGDRSWQYF. The chain carries TRBV9 and TRBJ2-7; D may be TRBD2 (6 bases). Germline lookup yields CDR1 SGDLS and CDR2 YYNGEE. This CDR3 region has 15 residues. V was shortened by 0 bases and J by 9 bases, with 19 bases between the two germline ends.

The rearrangement uses TRBV19 and TRBJ2-4; no definite D call. Between the trimmed V and J ends, which lost 10 bases and 0 bases, there was a span of 22 bases. The CDR3 is 17 residues long. Per the germline V gene, CDR1 is LNHDA and CDR2 is SQIVND (reference sequence). The CDR3 loop reads CATTSRSRTLAKNIQYF. The CDR3 DNA is TGTGCCACCACGTCCCGGAGCAGAACACTAGCCAAAAACATTCAGTACTTC.

Comments on this clone: Other DNA variants within this sample encode the same CDR3. This chain connects TRBV5-1 to TRBJ1-2, with D possibly TRBD1 on 5 matching bases. The V and J ends lost 4 bases and 5 bases respectively, with 12 bases between them. CDR1 SGHRS and CDR2 YFSETQ come from the germline V gene. The CDR3 contains 13 residues. The DNA of the CDR3 is TGCGCCAGCAGCGCAGGACAAAGTTATGGCTACACCTTC. This sequence encodes CASSAGQSYGYTF. The entire variable domain, with the rest obtained from reference TRBV5-1 and TRBJ1-2, is as follows: KAGVTQTPRYLIKTRGQQVTLSCSPISGHRSVSWYQQTPGQGLQFLFEYFSETQRNKGNFPGRFSGRQFSNSRSEMNVSTLELGDSALYLCASSAGQSYGYTFGSGTRLTVV.

This chain uses TRBV7-2 with TRBJ1-1, with D possibly TRBD1 on 5 matching bases. Germline assignment: CDR1 SGHTA and CDR2 FQGNSA. Trimming pared 5 bases from V and 4 bases from J, leaving 11 bases between. The CDR3 length is 13 residues. CDR3 sequence reads: CASSAQGSTEAFF. CDR3 bases: TGTGCCAGCAGCGCTCAGGGTAGCACTGAAGCTTTCTTT.

Relative to its sample, this clone is medium-sized. The J gene is TRBJ2-5, the V gene TRBV2; the match to TRBD1 covers 9 bases. The CDR3 consists of 14 residues. Germline V gene sequence: CDR1 SNHLY, CDR2 FYNNEI. V dropped 8 bases and J dropped 6; count of bases not matched to a gene: 10. DNA for the CDR3: TGTGCCAGCCTATCTCCGGACAGGGGTCAGACCCAGTACTTC. This translates into CASLSPDRGQTQYF.